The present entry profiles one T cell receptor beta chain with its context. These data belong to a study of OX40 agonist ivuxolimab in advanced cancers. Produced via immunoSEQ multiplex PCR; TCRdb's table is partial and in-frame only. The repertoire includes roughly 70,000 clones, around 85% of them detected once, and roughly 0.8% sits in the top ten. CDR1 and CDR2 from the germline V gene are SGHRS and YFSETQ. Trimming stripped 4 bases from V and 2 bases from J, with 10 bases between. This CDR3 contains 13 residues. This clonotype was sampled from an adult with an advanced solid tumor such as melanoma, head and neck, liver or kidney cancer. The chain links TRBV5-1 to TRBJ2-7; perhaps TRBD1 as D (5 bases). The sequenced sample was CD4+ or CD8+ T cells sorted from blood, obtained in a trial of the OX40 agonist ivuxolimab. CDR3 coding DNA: TGCGCCAGCAGCCACCAGGGCGCCTACGAGCAGTACTTC. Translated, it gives CASSHQGAYEQYF.